This T cell receptor (beta chain) was recorded in a study of shared clonotypes between healthy human individuals. The study, taken as a whole, reports: The genetic and exposure-history diversity represented was limited by few donors.

The CDR3 runs 15 residues. Germline assignment: CDR1 LNHNV and CDR2 YYDKDF (reference sequence). Trimming stripped 0 bases from V and 0 bases from J, with 8 bases between. A word on this clone: Its matching antigen is unknown.

Libraries were prepared by immunoSEQ multiplex PCR; TCRdb keeps only in-frame clonotypes and omits some of them. This table holds millions of clones, about 93% found once. CD45RO-negative, CCR7-positively selected cells formed the naive CD8 fraction, excluding terminally differentiated effector memory CD45RA+ cells. Each sample came from a Caucasian adult donor living in Nashville, Tennessee. The chain uses TRBV15 and TRBJ1-1; D possibly corresponds to TRBD1 (5 bases). This TCR was recovered from a man between 18 and 35 years old in good health. Some clones in this sample may be carry-over from other donors' samples. The sequenced sample was naive CD8+ T cells from PBMCs. Written as DNA, the CDR3 is TGTGCCACCAGCAGAGACAGGGCAATGAACACTGAAGCTTTCTTT. Its translation is CATSRDRAMNTEAFF.